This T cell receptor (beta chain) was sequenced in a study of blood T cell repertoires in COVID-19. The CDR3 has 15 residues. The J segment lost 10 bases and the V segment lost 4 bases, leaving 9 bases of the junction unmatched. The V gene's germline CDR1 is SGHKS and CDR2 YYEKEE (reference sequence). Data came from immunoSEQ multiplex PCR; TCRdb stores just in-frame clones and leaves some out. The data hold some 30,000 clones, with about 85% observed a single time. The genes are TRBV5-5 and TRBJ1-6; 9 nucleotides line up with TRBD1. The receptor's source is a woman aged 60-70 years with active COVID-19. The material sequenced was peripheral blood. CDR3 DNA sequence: TGTGCCAGCAGCCCGATCGGACAGGGGCAGTCACCCCTCCACTTT. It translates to CASSPIGQGQSPLHF.